These 25 T cell receptor beta chains originate from one sample sequenced in a study of OX40 agonist ivuxolimab in advanced cancers. The protocol was immunoSEQ multiplex PCR, while the TCRdb copy is restricted to in-frame clones and leaves out a portion. This sample has around 68,000 clones, with about nine tenths found just once. The source material was CD4+ or CD8+ T cells sorted from blood, sampled in a trial of the OX40 agonist ivuxolimab. The receptors were gathered from an adult with an advanced solid tumor such as melanoma, head and neck, liver or kidney cancer.

The chain links TRBV5-4 to TRBJ2-1; D remains ambiguous. The ends were cut back, 2 bases at V and 0 bases at J, with 12 bases in the middle. Germline V gene sequence: CDR1 SGHNT, CDR2 YYREEE (reference sequence). This CDR3 has 16 residues. The CDR3 DNA follows: TGTGCCAGCAGCTTTAAACTATCCAACTCCTACAATGAGCAGTTCTTC. Translation: CASSFKLSNSYNEQFF.

The V and J genes are TRBV28 and TRBJ1-5; D remains unclear. Germline V gene lookup returns CDR1 MDHEN and CDR2 SYDVKM. Trimming removed 3 bases from V and 3 bases from J, with 6 bases in between. This CDR3 is 13 amino acids long. CDR3 sequence: CASSFLDNQPQHF. The CDR3 nucleotides read TGTGCCAGCAGTTTTCTAGACAATCAGCCCCAGCATTTT.

The gene calls are TRBV7-9 and TRBJ1-1; maybe TRBD1 (5 bases). The CDR3 totals 14 residues. The ends were cut back, 3 bases at V and 6 bases at J, with 14 bases in the middle. Per germline, CDR1 SEHNR and CDR2 FQNEAQ (reference sequence). In DNA form, the CDR3 reads TGTGCCAGCAGCTTGGGACCTCGAAAGGCTGAAGCTTTCTTT. It codes for CASSLGPRKAEAFF.

The chain uses TRBV11-3 and TRBJ2-1; 10 bases fit TRBD2. V trimming: 0 bases; J trimming: 7 bases; junction bases outside the gene matches: 6. Per the germline V gene, CDR1 is SGHNT and CDR2 is YENEEA. The CDR3 sequence is 16 residues long. CDR3 in DNA: TGTGCCAGCAGCTTAGAAAGCGGGGGGGCTCGTAATGAGCAGTTCTTC. Protein sequence: CASSLESGGARNEQFF.

The chain has TRBV2 and TRBJ2-3, with D perhaps TRBD2 (5 bases). Germline CDR1 SNHLY, CDR2 FYNNEI. The CDR3 spans 13 residues. Between the trimmed V and J ends, which lost 7 bases and 2 bases, there was a span of 10 bases. The CDR3 DNA is TGTGCCAGCATCGAGGAGGTCACAGATACGCAGTATTTT. It encodes CASIEEVTDTQYF.

The J gene is TRBJ2-5, the V gene TRBV19; 7 bases line up with TRBD1. Germline V gene lookup returns CDR1 LNHDA and CDR2 SQIVND (reference sequence). The CDR3 loop spans 15 amino acids. V trimming: 6 bases; J trimming: 5 bases; junction bases outside the gene matches: 12. The CDR3 loop reads CASSGLQGFGETQYF. As DNA, the CDR3 is TGTGCCAGTAGCGGATTACAGGGGTTTGGGGAGACCCAGTACTTC.

This chain uses TRBV5-4 with TRBJ2-1; TRBD1 aligns across 10 bases. Trimming removed 0 bases from V and 4 bases from J; junction bases left unmatched: 1. The CDR3 has 15 residues. Germline V gives CDR1 SGHNT, CDR2 YYREEE (reference sequence). CDR3: CASSLGTGGYNEQFF. For the CDR3, the DNA is TGTGCCAGCAGCTTGGGGACAGGGGGGTACAATGAGCAGTTCTTC.

The rearrangement links TRBV19 to TRBJ2-7; TRBD1 matches at 7 bases. Germline assignment: CDR1 LNHDA and CDR2 SQIVND (reference sequence). V gave up 2 bases and J gave up 6 bases; unmatched junction bases: 7. The CDR3 length is 14 residues. Here the CDR3 reads CASSILGQTAEQYF. DNA of the CDR3: TGTGCCAGTAGTATATTGGGACAGACGGCCGAGCAGTACTTC.

The chain carries TRBV7-9 and TRBJ2-5, with D perhaps matching TRBD1 (6 bases). Germline CDR1 and CDR2: SEHNR and FQNEAQ (reference sequence). CDR3 length equals 16 residues. V lost 1 base and J lost 3, with 15 bases in between. CDR3 residues: CASSLEGHIREETQYF. The CDR3 coding sequence is TGTGCCAGCAGCTTAGAGGGACATATACGGGAAGAGACCCAGTACTTC.

The chain employs TRBV7-8 and TRBJ2-2; D is undetermined. With 5 bases removed from V and 4 bases from J, the gap between germline ends came to 11 bases. The CDR3 is 14 residues long. Germline loops: CDR1 SGHVS, CDR2 FQNEAQ. CDR3 sequence reads: CASSPRSVTGELFF. In DNA form, the CDR3 reads TGTGCCAGCAGCCCAAGGAGTGTCACCGGGGAGCTGTTTTTT.

The rearrangement links TRBV7-3 to TRBJ2-7; D call uncertain. The germline V and J ends were trimmed by 1 base and 0 bases, with 10 bases remaining between them. The CDR3 sequence is 15 residues long. CDR1 is SGHTA and CDR2 is FQGTGA in the germline V gene. The CDR3 DNA follows: TGTGCCAGCAGCTTAAGTCCAGTTAGCTCCTACGAGCAGTACTTC. It specifies CASSLSPVSSYEQYF.

The V call is TRBV7-2, the J call TRBJ2-3, with 14 nucleotides matching TRBD2. Trimming cost V 1 base and J 3 bases; bases outside gene matches: 6. CDR3 length: 18 residues. Germline CDR1 reads SGHTA; CDR2 reads FQGNSA. The CDR3 DNA is TGTGCCAGCAGCTTAGTAGAGGGACTAGCGGGGGCTACAGATACGCAGTATTTT. Translating it yields CASSLVEGLAGATDTQYF.

This sequence joins TRBV2 and TRBJ2-7; no reliable D call. CDR1 and CDR2 (germline): SNHLY, FYNNEI. This CDR3 is built from 14 residues. Trimming removed 7 bases from V and 0 bases from J, with 13 bases in between. As DNA, the CDR3 is TGTGCCAGCATGATATATAGGAGCTCCTACGAGCAGTACTTC. Its protein product is CASMIYRSSYEQYF. Full variable domain (missing parts from reference TRBV2 and TRBJ2-7): EPEVTQTPSHQVTQMGQEVILRCVPISNHLYFYWYRQILGQKVEFLVSFYNNEISEKSEIFDDQFSVERPDGSNFTLKIRSTKLEDSAMYFCASMIYRSSYEQYFGPGTRLTVT.

This rearrangement joins TRBV18 to TRBJ1-4; 8 nucleotides agree with TRBD1. V lost 6 bases, J lost 5 bases, and 2 bases stayed unmatched. CDR3 length: 13 residues. Germline-derived CDR1 and CDR2 are KGHSH and LQKENI. CDR3 nucleotide sequence: TGTGCCAGCTCCGGGGACAGGAATGAAAAACTGTTTTTT. Amino acids: CASSGDRNEKLFF.

The chain uses TRBV4-1 and TRBJ2-3, with D perhaps TRBD2 (5 bases). The CDR3 runs 16 residues. Germline CDR1 is MGHRA and CDR2 is YSYEKL. Trimming removed 4 bases at V and 2 bases at J, with 16 bases between. This CDR3 is CASSLRLASATDTQYF. CDR3 coding DNA: TGCGCCAGCAGCCTCCGTCTAGCCTCCGCCACAGATACGCAGTATTTT.

J is TRBJ2-1 and V is TRBV4-2; 10 bases line up with TRBD2. The germline V gene has CDR1 LGHNA and CDR2 YNFKEQ. The trim removed 3 bases at V and 8 bases at J, leaving 10 bases unmatched. The CDR3 length is 16 residues. The CDR3 is CASSQSTSGVRDEQFF. The CDR3, as DNA: TGTGCCAGCAGCCAGAGTACTAGCGGGGTGAGGGATGAGCAGTTCTTC.

This clone was seen at least ten times. The chain links TRBV30 to TRBJ1-1; D remains ambiguous. Germline assignment: CDR1 GTSNPN and CDR2 SVGIG (reference sequence). Trimming took off 2 bases at V and 4 bases at J, with 8 bases between the two ends. The CDR3 extends over 12 amino acids. The CDR3 sequence is CAWSRVATEAFF. As DNA, the CDR3 is TGTGCCTGGAGTAGGGTAGCCACTGAAGCTTTCTTT.

This chain joins TRBV4-1 and TRBJ2-7; the match to TRBD2 covers 8 bases. The CDR3 length is 16 residues. CDR1 is MGHRA and CDR2 is YSYEKL in the germline V gene. Unmatched junction bases numbered 7, after V lost 1 base and J lost 2 bases. The chain's CDR3 is CASSQVRAGGTYEQYF. In DNA form, the CDR3 reads TGCGCCAGCAGCCAAGTTCGGGCGGGAGGCACCTACGAGCAGTACTTC.

This sequence joins TRBV6-5 and TRBJ1-2, with a weak D call TRBD1 (5 bases). The germline V gene has CDR1 MNHEY and CDR2 SVGAGI. With 6 bases removed from V and 3 bases from J, the gap between germline ends came to 14 bases. The CDR3 is 14 amino acids. CDR3: CASSDSLNYYGYTF. CDR3 coding DNA: TGTGCCAGCAGCGACAGCCTGAACTACTATGGCTACACCTTC.

J is TRBJ1-2 and V is TRBV4-3, with D possibly TRBD1 on 5 matching bases. Germline CDR1 reads LGHNA; CDR2 reads YSLEER. The CDR3 contains 13 residues. V was clipped by 1 base and J by 6 bases, with 9 bases between them. The CDR3 DNA is TGCGCCAGCAGCCAAGTCGGAGGGGATGGCTACACCTTC. This codes for CASSQVGGDGYTF.

The J gene is TRBJ1-2, the V gene TRBV9; D is ambiguous. V gave up 4 bases and J gave up 3 bases, with 10 bases separating them. This CDR3 has 13 residues. Germline V lookup: CDR1 SGDLS, CDR2 YYNGEE. The CDR3 sequence: CASSSKRDYGYTF. The DNA of the CDR3 is TGTGCCAGCAGCTCTAAACGGGACTATGGCTACACCTTC.

Here the CDR3 reads CATSRGVGGRGSYNEQFF. CDR3 in DNA: TGTGCCACCAGCAGAGGGGTCGGCGGGAGAGGGTCCTACAATGAGCAGTTCTTC. V gene TRBV15 combines with J gene TRBJ2-1; 7 positions agree with TRBD2. The CDR3 has 18 residues. The trim removed 1 base at V and 1 base at J, leaving 10 bases unmatched. The germline CDR1 and CDR2 sequences are LNHNV and YYDKDF (reference sequence).

The rearrangement links TRBV10-3 to TRBJ1-6, with 7 bases that match TRBD1. This CDR3 spans 13 amino acids. Germline V gene sequence: CDR1 ENHRY, CDR2 SYGVKD. With 7 bases clipped from V and 10 bases from J, the junction kept 7 bases outside the gene matches. Here the CDR3 DNA reads TGTGCCATCAACCAGGGGGAGAGATCACCCCTCCACTTT. Translating gives CAINQGERSPLHF.

The chain employs TRBV7-2 and TRBJ2-1; 11 nucleotides align to TRBD2. The ends lost 3 bases at V and 7 bases at J; junction bases unmatched: 8. CDR3 length: 16 amino acids. CDR1 and CDR2 from the germline V gene are SGHTA and FQGNSA. CDR3 in amino acids: CASSFELAGVWNEQFF. The CDR3 nucleotides are TGTGCCAGCAGCTTTGAACTAGCGGGGGTCTGGAATGAGCAGTTCTTC.

The rearrangement uses TRBV5-1 and TRBJ1-1, with D unclear. Deletions cut 0 bases from V and 3 bases from J, with 12 bases between. CDR3 length: 15 amino acids. Germline V gives CDR1 SGHRS, CDR2 YFSETQ. This CDR3 is CASSLEGNRYTEAFF. CDR3 bases: TGCGCCAGCAGCTTGGAAGGGAATAGGTACACTGAAGCTTTCTTT.